The rows below give T cell receptor beta chains drawn from one sample of a study of identical twins. One entry per CDR3 protein, called by TCRdb with MiXCR from the 5' RACE reads. Altogether fewer than 550,000 distinct CDR3 sequences are present, about 16% being singletons, with the ten largest covering roughly 0.4%. This sample was shared with a second study, whose subject was yellow fever vaccine responses in identical twins.

The source material was CD4+ T cells sorted from blood. The receptors derive from a woman aged 18-35 years in good health. Both conserved end residues are part of each CDR3. The D gene is left open where the match is weak. Rows may omit the clone size; those that give it use once, few, many or a size class.

J gene: TRBJ1-2
D gene: .
clone size: .
V gene: TRBV12-3/TRBV12-4
CDR3 length: 15
CDR3 DNA: TGTGCCAGCAGTTTAGGATCGGGGGTCTACTATGGCTACACCTTC
CDR3 protein: CASSLGSGVYYGYTF

J gene: TRBJ2-3
D gene: .
clone size: many
V gene: TRBV2
CDR3 length: 12
CDR3 DNA: TGTGCCAGCAGTGTAGGGGCCTCTGCGTTGGATTTT
CDR3 protein: CASSVGASALDF

J gene: TRBJ2-1
D gene: TRBD2
clone size: few
V gene: TRBV3-1
CDR3 length: 16
CDR3 DNA: TGTGCCAGCAGCCAAGGACTAGCGGGGGGCCAGAATGAGCAGTTCTTC
CDR3 protein: CASSQGLAGGQNEQFF

J gene: TRBJ1-5
D gene: .
clone size: .
V gene: TRBV5-8
CDR3 length: 16
CDR3 DNA: TGTGCCAGCAGCTTGAAGGCAGCCTATAGTAATCAGCCCCAGCATTTT
CDR3 protein: CASSLKAAYSNQPQHF

J gene: TRBJ2-5
D gene: .
clone size: few
V gene: TRBV5-1
CDR3 length: 13
CDR3 DNA: TGCGCCAGCGGGGAATTTCGGCAGGAGACCCAGTACTTC
CDR3 protein: CASGEFRQETQYF

J gene: TRBJ2-1
D gene: TRBD2
clone size: .
V gene: TRBV5-1
CDR3 length: 14
CDR3 DNA: TGCGCCAGCAGCCCAGGACTAGCGGGAGTGGGGCAGTTCTTC
CDR3 protein: CASSPGLAGVGQFF

J gene: TRBJ1-2
D gene: .
clone size: few
V gene: TRBV5-1
CDR3 length: 13
CDR3 DNA: TGCGCCAGCAGCTCCGATGGTTCTGGGGGCTACACCTTC
CDR3 protein: CASSSDGSGGYTF

J gene: TRBJ2-3
D gene: TRBD2
clone size: .
V gene: TRBV12-3/TRBV12-4
CDR3 length: 16
CDR3 DNA: TGTGCCAGCAGTTCCCTACTAGCGGGGGGCCCAGATACGCAGTATTTT
CDR3 protein: CASSSLLAGGPDTQYF

J gene: TRBJ2-7
D gene: TRBD2
clone size: .
V gene: TRBV5-4
CDR3 length: 15
CDR3 DNA: TGTGCCAGCAGCGATACTAGCGTCTCAGCATACGAGCAGTACTTC
CDR3 protein: CASSDTSVSAYEQYF

J gene: TRBJ2-1
D gene: .
clone size: few
V gene: TRBV16
CDR3 length: 12
CDR3 DNA: TGTGCCAGCAGCCAAGAGATCAATGAGCAGTTCTTC
CDR3 protein: CASSQEINEQFF

J gene: TRBJ2-3
D gene: .
clone size: .
V gene: TRBV28
CDR3 length: 13
CDR3 DNA: TGTGCCAGCAGTCCATGGGGCACAGATACGCAGTATTTT
CDR3 protein: CASSPWGTDTQYF

J gene: TRBJ1-2
D gene: .
clone size: few
V gene: TRBV20-1
CDR3 length: 12
CDR3 DNA: TGCAGTGCTAGAGGAGGTCTGGGAGGCTACACCTTC
CDR3 protein: CSARGGLGGYTF

J gene: TRBJ2-5
D gene: .
clone size: many
V gene: TRBV7-3
CDR3 length: 14
CDR3 DNA: TGTGCCAGCAGCTTACCCGACCAAAAGGAGACCCAGTACTTC
CDR3 protein: CASSLPDQKETQYF

J gene: TRBJ2-2
D gene: .
clone size: .
V gene: TRBV5-1
CDR3 length: 17
CDR3 DNA: TGCGCCAGCAGCTTGAATGCCAAGGCCACGGGTTCCGGGGAGCTGTTTTTT
CDR3 protein: CASSLNAKATGSGELFF

J gene: TRBJ2-7
D gene: TRBD1
clone size: few
V gene: TRBV29-1
CDR3 length: 14
CDR3 DNA: TGCAGCGCTCGGACAGGGAGTGTCGCCTACGAGCAGTACTTC
CDR3 protein: CSARTGSVAYEQYF

J gene: TRBJ2-6
D gene: .
clone size: few
V gene: TRBV27
CDR3 length: 20
CDR3 DNA: TGTGCCAGCAGTTTACGGGCGGAGGGGCCCCTGATTTCTGGGGCCAACGTCCTGACTTTC
CDR3 protein: CASSLRAEGPLISGANVLTF

J gene: TRBJ1-5
D gene: TRBD1
clone size: .
V gene: TRBV28
CDR3 length: 16
CDR3 DNA: TGTGCCAGCAGTTCACCGGGACAGGGGAACAGTCAGCCCCAGCATTTT
CDR3 protein: CASSSPGQGNSQPQHF

J gene: TRBJ2-1
D gene: .
clone size: many
V gene: TRBV29-1
CDR3 length: 11
CDR3 DNA: TGCAGCGTTGGCGGTAACAATGAGCAGTTCTTC
CDR3 protein: CSVGGNNEQFF

J gene: TRBJ1-5
D gene: .
clone size: .
V gene: TRBV20-1
CDR3 length: 18
CDR3 DNA: TGCAGTGCTAGAATAGGGGACTCCGGGCCGGGGAGCAATCAGCCCCAGCATTTT
CDR3 protein: CSARIGDSGPGSNQPQHF

J gene: TRBJ2-5
D gene: .
clone size: .
V gene: TRBV14
CDR3 length: 14
CDR3 DNA: TGTGCCAGCAGCCAAGATCGCCTGACGGGGACCCAGTACTTC
CDR3 protein: CASSQDRLTGTQYF

J gene: TRBJ2-7
D gene: .
clone size: few
V gene: TRBV20-1
CDR3 length: 12
CDR3 DNA: TGCAGTGCTAGCCCGGGGATTTACGAGCAGTACTTC
CDR3 protein: CSASPGIYEQYF

J gene: TRBJ2-3
D gene: TRBD2
clone size: .
V gene: TRBV20-1
CDR3 length: 16
CDR3 DNA: TGCAGTGCTAGCCCTGGACTAGCGGTTCCTAAAGATACGCAGTATTTT
CDR3 protein: CSASPGLAVPKDTQYF

J gene: TRBJ1-1
D gene: .
clone size: few
V gene: TRBV7-2
CDR3 length: 14
CDR3 DNA: TGTGCCAGCAGCTTAGAACGCATTGTCACTGAAGCTTTCTTT
CDR3 protein: CASSLERIVTEAFF

J gene: TRBJ2-3
D gene: .
clone size: many
V gene: TRBV29-1
CDR3 length: 13
CDR3 DNA: TGCAGCGTTGCTGGGGACCTCACAGATACGCAGTATTTT
CDR3 protein: CSVAGDLTDTQYF

J gene: TRBJ1-2
D gene: .
clone size: .
V gene: TRBV12-3/TRBV12-4
CDR3 length: 12
CDR3 DNA: TGTGCCAGCAGTTTGAATGACTATGGCTACACCTTC
CDR3 protein: CASSLNDYGYTF

J gene: TRBJ1-2
D gene: .
clone size: many
V gene: TRBV12-3/TRBV12-4
CDR3 length: 14
CDR3 DNA: TGTGCCAGCAGTTTCATCTCGGGGCCCTATGGCTACACCTTC
CDR3 protein: CASSFISGPYGYTF

J gene: TRBJ2-2
D gene: .
clone size: .
V gene: TRBV6-4
CDR3 length: 14
CDR3 DNA: TGTGCCAGCAGTGACGGGACAAACACCGGGGAGCTGTTTTTT
CDR3 protein: CASSDGTNTGELFF

J gene: TRBJ2-1
D gene: .
clone size: few
V gene: TRBV7-9
CDR3 length: 12
CDR3 DNA: TGTGCCGAGAAGAGCTCCTACAATGAGCAGTTCTTC
CDR3 protein: CAEKSSYNEQFF

J gene: TRBJ2-7
D gene: .
clone size: many
V gene: TRBV28
CDR3 length: 13
CDR3 DNA: TGTGCCAGCAGTTTTCTAAGGAGCTACGAGCAGTACTTC
CDR3 protein: CASSFLRSYEQYF

J gene: TRBJ2-3
D gene: .
clone size: few
V gene: TRBV10-3
CDR3 length: 14
CDR3 DNA: TGTGCCATCAGTTCCTCCCCGGACTACCATACGCAGTATTTT
CDR3 protein: CAISSSPDYHTQYF

J gene: TRBJ2-7
D gene: TRBD1
clone size: .
V gene: TRBV7-9
CDR3 length: 16
CDR3 DNA: TGTGCCAGCAGCATCAGGACAGGGCCCCTCTCCTACGAGCAGTACTTC
CDR3 protein: CASSIRTGPLSYEQYF

J gene: TRBJ2-1
D gene: .
clone size: few
V gene: TRBV7-6
CDR3 length: 15
CDR3 DNA: TGTGCCAGCATCCAAATTAGCGCTACCTACAATGAGCAGTTCTTC
CDR3 protein: CASIQISATYNEQFF

J gene: TRBJ1-2
D gene: .
clone size: .
V gene: TRBV7-2
CDR3 length: 13
CDR3 DNA: TGTGCCAGCAGCTTAGTTGGGGTTTCCACCTTCACCTTC
CDR3 protein: CASSLVGVSTFTF